This is a list of T cell receptor beta chains from one sample in a study of cytomegalovirus exposure and HLA in healthy donors. The assay was immunoSEQ multiplex PCR, and TCRdb's table has in-frame clones only and misses some. Among roughly 140,000 clones listed, around 78% were seen once. The sample comprised PBMCs. These receptors were obtained from a male donor in good health and CMV-seronegative. Each CDR3 is given with its conserved first and last residue. The D gene is left open where the match is weak. The size of a clone is reported for some rows only, either as once, few or many, or as a class for expanded clones.

d_call,j_call,v_call,clone_size,cdr3_aa,cdr3_nt
NA,TRBJ1-5,TRBV10-3,NA,CAISDQGYQPQHF,TGTGCCATCAGTGACCAGGGCTATCAGCCCCAGCATTTT
TRBD1,TRBJ1-4,TRBV7-9,NA,CASSTGTVEKLFF,TGTGCCAGCAGCACTGGGACAGTTGAAAAACTGTTTTTT
NA,TRBJ2-3,TRBV6-1,NA,CASSEVGSGAVDTQYF,TGTGCCAGCAGTGAAGTAGGTTCAGGGGCCGTGGATACGCAGTATTTT
NA,TRBJ2-1,TRBV27,NA,CASSWVSLQGEQFF,TGTGCCAGCAGTTGGGTCTCACTACAGGGAGAGCAGTTCTTC
TRBD2,TRBJ2-7,TRBV7-7,NA,CASRPSPAGGDEQYF,TGTGCTAGCAGGCCCTCCCCAGCGGGGGGTGACGAGCAGTACTTC
TRBD2,TRBJ2-1,TRBV9,few,CASSVGTSGSGPQFF,TGTGCCAGCAGCGTAGGAACTAGCGGGAGTGGGCCGCAGTTCTTC
NA,TRBJ2-1,TRBV6-5,NA,CASTNQGGPYNEQFF,TGTGCCAGCACAAATCAGGGGGGTCCGTACAATGAGCAGTTCTTC
NA,TRBJ1-3,TRBV23-1,NA,CASSPPPGFSGNTIYF,TGCGCCAGCAGTCCGCCCCCGGGATTCTCTGGAAACACCATATATTTT
NA,TRBJ1-5,TRBV6-5,NA,CASSPGQLNQPQHF,TGTGCCAGCAGCCCCGGACAGCTCAATCAGCCCCAGCATTTT
NA,TRBJ1-5,TRBV7-9,few,CASSMGGGNQPQHF,TGTGCCAGCAGCATGGGCGGGGGGAATCAGCCCCAGCATTTT
NA,TRBJ1-3,TRBV5-1,few,CASSLEGYSGNTIYF,TGCGCCAGCAGCTTGGAGGGGTACTCTGGAAACACCATATATTTT
TRBD1,TRBJ2-7,TRBV25-1,once,CASSVQWPGQGSQTEQYF,TGTGCCAGCAGTGTTCAATGGCCGGGACAGGGCTCTCAGACCGAGCAGTACTTC
TRBD2,TRBJ2-7,TRBV4-1,NA,CASSQDFAGGALEQYF,TGCGCCAGCAGCCAAGATTTCGCGGGAGGTGCCCTGGAGCAGTACTTC
NA,TRBJ2-7,TRBV10-3,NA,CATVDNRDSLAYEQYF,TGTGCCACAGTAGACAACCGGGACTCGCTAGCGTACGAGCAGTACTTC
NA,TRBJ2-1,TRBV6-5,few,CASSYELVNEQFF,TGTGCCAGCAGTTACGAACTAGTTAATGAGCAGTTCTTC
NA,TRBJ1-4,TRBV7-9,NA,CASSREMEKLFF,TGTGCCAGCAGCCGCGAGATGGAAAAACTGTTTTTT
TRBD1,TRBJ1-3,TRBV18,NA,CASSPTTGQGSGNTIYF,TGTGCCAGCTCACCAACCACAGGACAGGGCTCTGGAAACACCATATATTTT
TRBD1,TRBJ1-6,TRBV7-9,NA,CASSVDRGSNSPLHF,TGTGCCAGCAGCGTAGACAGGGGTAGTAATTCACCCCTCCACTTT
NA,TRBJ2-7,TRBV7-2,NA,CASSSFNYEQYF,TGTGCCAGCAGCTCATTCAACTACGAGCAGTACTTC
NA,TRBJ2-2,TRBV7-3,NA,CASSSASGELFF,TGTGCCAGCAGCTCCGCGTCCGGGGAGCTGTTTTTT
TRBD2,TRBJ2-1,TRBV7-8,few,CASSSPGGEQFF,TGTGCCAGCAGCTCCCCGGGGGGGGAGCAGTTCTTC
NA,TRBJ2-7,TRBV7-2,NA,CASSPGGSPIEQYF,TGTGCCAGCAGCCCCGGGGGTTCCCCAATCGAGCAGTACTTC
NA,TRBJ2-5,TRBV30,few,CAWSVSDQETQYF,TGTGCCTGGAGTGTGTCAGACCAAGAGACCCAGTACTTC
TRBD1,TRBJ1-6,TRBV27,once,CASSLNRGYNSPLHF,TGTGCCAGCAGTTTGAACAGGGGGTATAATTCACCCCTCCACTTT
NA,TRBJ2-2,TRBV29-1,NA,CSVGQGANTGELFF,TGCAGCGTCGGACAAGGCGCGAACACCGGGGAGCTGTTTTTT
TRBD2,TRBJ2-1,TRBV30,NA,CAWSIAGGSYNEQFF,TGTGCCTGGAGTATTGCGGGAGGGTCCTACAATGAGCAGTTCTTC
TRBD2,TRBJ2-7,TRBV19,NA,CASSLAGESYEQYF,TGTGCCAGTAGTCTAGCGGGAGAGTCCTACGAGCAGTACTTC
TRBD1,TRBJ1-5,TRBV13,NA,CASSLGTGDSQPQHF,TGTGCCAGCAGCTTAGGGACAGGGGACAGTCAGCCCCAGCATTTT
NA,TRBJ1-2,TRBV18,NA,CASSPDRANYGYTF,TGTGCCAGCTCACCCGACAGAGCTAACTATGGCTACACCTTC
NA,TRBJ2-7,TRBV6-6,NA,CASSPATRDEQYF,TGTGCCAGCAGCCCTGCTACTAGGGACGAGCAGTACTTC
NA,TRBJ1-2,TRBV7-8,NA,CASSSQTIQGYYGYTF,TGTGCCAGCAGCTCCCAGACCATTCAGGGATACTATGGCTACACCTTC
NA,TRBJ1-1,TRBV2,few,CASSENWTDAFF,TGTGCCAGCAGCGAGAATTGGACAGACGCTTTCTTT
NA,TRBJ2-2,TRBV6-1,NA,CASITLAGTGELFF,TGTGCCAGCATAACCCTCGCAGGGACCGGGGAGCTGTTTTTT
TRBD2,TRBJ2-1,TRBV19,once,CASSELAGLGKVF,TGTGCCAGTAGCGAGCTAGCGGGGCTAGGAAAGGTCTTC
TRBD1,TRBJ1-2,TRBV5-1,NA,CASSLGVKGAPGGYTF,TGCGCCAGCAGCTTGGGGGTTAAGGGGGCGCCGGGCGGCTACACCTTC
TRBD1,TRBJ1-1,TRBV7-9,NA,CASSLDRGGNTEAFF,TGTGCCAGCAGCCTTGACAGGGGGGGAAACACTGAAGCTTTCTTT
TRBD2,TRBJ2-7,TRBV6-1,NA,CASSVTSGSSYEQYF,TGTGCCAGCAGTGTGACTAGCGGGAGTTCCTACGAGCAGTACTTC
TRBD1,TRBJ1-1,TRBV7-2,NA,CASSRQGAFTEAFF,TGTGCCAGCAGCCGACAGGGGGCATTCACTGAAGCTTTCTTT
NA,TRBJ2-2,TRBV5-1,NA,CASSFDTGDVYTGELFF,TGCGCCAGCAGCTTCGATACGGGGGATGTGTACACCGGGGAGCTGTTTTTT
TRBD2,TRBJ2-3,TRBV19,NA,CASSIQRGSTDTQYF,TGTGCCAGTAGTATCCAGCGGGGGTCCACAGATACGCAGTATTTT
TRBD2,TRBJ2-3,TRBV29-1,NA,CSVAGTSGTDTQYF,TGCAGCGTTGCCGGGACTAGCGGCACAGATACGCAGTATTTT
TRBD1,TRBJ1-2,TRBV5-1,NA,CASSRLQGNYGYTF,TGCGCCAGCAGCCGTTTACAGGGGAACTATGGCTACACCTTC
NA,TRBJ1-1,TRBV7-2,NA,CASSSSLLNTEAFF,TGTGCCAGCAGCTCAAGCCTACTCAACACTGAAGCTTTCTTT
TRBD2,TRBJ2-7,TRBV29-1,NA,CSVEGLAGGQYF,TGCAGCGTTGAAGGACTAGCGGGGGGCCAGTACTTC
NA,TRBJ2-5,TRBV7-6,NA,CASTPTFRVEETQYF,TGTGCCAGCACCCCCACCTTCAGGGTGGAAGAGACCCAGTACTTC
TRBD1,TRBJ1-1,TRBV5-1,NA,CASSYQGVSTEAFF,TGCGCCAGCTCTTACCAGGGGGTTTCCACTGAAGCTTTCTTT
TRBD1,TRBJ1-2,TRBV5-1,NA,CASSTNRGSNYGYTF,TGCGCCAGCAGCACCAACAGGGGCTCTAACTATGGCTACACCTTC
NA,TRBJ2-7,TRBV2,NA,CASSELLTYEQYF,TGTGCCAGCAGTGAACTACTTACCTACGAGCAGTACTTC
NA,TRBJ2-5,TRBV10-3,NA,CAIRAQQKETQYF,TGTGCCATCAGGGCCCAACAGAAAGAGACCCAGTACTTC
TRBD1,TRBJ1-2,TRBV30,NA,CAWIPTGIGGYTF,TGTGCCTGGATTCCGACAGGGATAGGTGGCTACACCTTC
NA,TRBJ2-2,TRBV5-4,few,CASSSGNGFGGELFF,TGTGCCAGCAGCTCGGGTAACGGATTCGGCGGGGAGCTGTTTTTT
TRBD1,TRBJ1-1,TRBV27,NA,CASRQGAQEAFF,TGTGCCAGCAGACAGGGGGCGCAGGAAGCTTTCTTT
NA,TRBJ1-1,TRBV5-6,NA,CASSRPVRGMNTEAFF,TGTGCCAGCAGCCGACCGGTCCGGGGTATGAACACTGAAGCTTTCTTT
NA,TRBJ1-5,TRBV27,NA,CASSLRQGNQPQHF,TGTGCCAGCAGTTTGCGACAGGGCAATCAGCCCCAGCATTTT
NA,TRBJ1-1,TRBV28,NA,CASSPAGDSWTEAFF,TGTGCCAGCAGTCCCGCAGGGGATTCTTGGACTGAAGCTTTCTTT